The entry that follows covers one T cell receptor beta chain sequence. As yet, its antigen is unknown. Trimming at V came to 2 bases and at J to 12 bases, leaving 9 bases not matched to a gene. The germline CDR1 and CDR2 sequences are SEHNR and FQNEAQ (reference sequence). The CDR3 runs 13 residues. The PCR employed 60 Vbeta primers together with 13 Jbeta primers. The table came from immunoSEQ multiplex PCR; TCRdb's copy has only in-frame clones and leaves some out. The sample has 100,000 to 150,000 clones; 75% to 90% are singletons. The sample comes from a study of cytomegalovirus exposure and HLA in healthy donors. Findings and caveats of the study: One variant, a missense change in DCLRE1C, was linked in a later analysis to TCR beta V- and J-gene trimming. Presence/absence comparisons presumed near-even sequencing depth among donors.

The receptor was derived from a woman between 35 and 50 years old in good health and CMV-seronegative. Sequenced material: PBMCs. The chain carries TRBV7-9 and TRBJ2-7; 8 nucleotides match TRBD2. The CDR3 is CASSLPVREGLYF. The CDR3 DNA reads TGTGCCAGCAGCTTACCGGTACGGGAGGGCCTGTACTTC.